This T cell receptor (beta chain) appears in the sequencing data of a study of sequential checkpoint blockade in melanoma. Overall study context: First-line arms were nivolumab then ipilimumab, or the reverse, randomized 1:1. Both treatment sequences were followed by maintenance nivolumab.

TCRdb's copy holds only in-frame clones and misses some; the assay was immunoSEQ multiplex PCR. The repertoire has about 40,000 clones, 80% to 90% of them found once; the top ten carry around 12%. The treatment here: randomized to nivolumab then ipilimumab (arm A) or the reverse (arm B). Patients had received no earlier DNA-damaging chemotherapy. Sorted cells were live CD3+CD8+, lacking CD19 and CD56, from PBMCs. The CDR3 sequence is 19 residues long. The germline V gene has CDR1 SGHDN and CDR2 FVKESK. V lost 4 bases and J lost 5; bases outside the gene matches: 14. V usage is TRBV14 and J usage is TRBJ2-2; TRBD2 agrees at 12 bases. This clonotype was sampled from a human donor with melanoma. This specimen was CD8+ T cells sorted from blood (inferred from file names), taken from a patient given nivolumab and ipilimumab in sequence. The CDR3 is CASSPRNRLAGVRTGELFF. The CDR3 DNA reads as TGTGCCAGCAGCCCCAGGAATAGACTAGCGGGAGTGAGAACCGGGGAGCTGTTTTTT.